The 14 T cell receptor beta chains in this list originate from one sample, sequenced in a study of cytomegalovirus exposure and HLA in healthy donors. The study ran its PCR with 60 Vbeta and 13 Jbeta primers. Method: immunoSEQ multiplex PCR; TCRdb's copy keeps in-frame clones and lacks some. The sample lists around 220,000 clones, under 80% occurring once. Sequences were obtained from PBMCs. The source is a woman under 40 in good health and CMV-seronegative.

The CDR3 DNA is TGTGCCAGCAGCTGGGGGGGGCAGGGCCCCTACGAGCAGTACTTC. It yields the protein CASSWGGQGPYEQYF. This rearrangement joins TRBV5-6 to TRBJ2-7, with D perhaps TRBD2 (7 bases). V shed 3 bases and J shed 2 bases, with 15 bases lying between them. CDR1 and CDR2 (germline): SGHDT, YYEEEE. The CDR3 consists of 15 residues.

The chain combines TRBV5-4 with TRBJ1-1; TRBD1 aligns across 10 bases. CDR1 SGHNT and CDR2 YYREEE come from the germline V gene (reference sequence). The CDR3 covers 14 residues. After removal of 0 bases from V and 8 bases from J, the junction contained 4 bases not matched to a gene. The CDR3 DNA sequence: TGTGCCAGCAGCTTGGGAGGGACAGGGGTAGAAGCTTTCTTT. Translation gives CASSLGGTGVEAFF.

This rearrangement joins TRBV6-5 to TRBJ1-3; the D gene is possibly TRBD1 (6 bases). Trimming took off 0 bases at V and 7 bases at J, with 13 bases between the two ends. Germline V gene sequence: CDR1 MNHEY, CDR2 SVGAGI. This CDR3 has 15 amino acids. CDR3 residues: CASSYSRDQGNTIYF. CDR3 sequence (DNA): TGTGCCAGCAGTTACTCGAGGGACCAGGGGAACACCATATATTTT.

J is TRBJ1-5 and V is TRBV28; 9 bases map to TRBD1. Germline-derived CDR1 and CDR2 are MDHEN and SYDVKM. This CDR3 is 17 amino acids long. V shed 2 bases, J shed 1 base, and the junction held 6 bases outside the gene matches. The CDR3 loop reads CASSLRTGALSNQPQHF. The CDR3 DNA reads TGTGCCAGCAGTTTAAGGACAGGGGCTCTAAGCAATCAGCCCCAGCATTTT.

The chain employs TRBV9 and TRBJ2-1; 7 bases map to TRBD2. V was pared by 0 bases and J by 6 bases, with 6 bases of the junction left unmatched. Germline V lookup: CDR1 SGDLS, CDR2 YYNGEE. CDR3 length: 15 amino acids. The CDR3 protein is CASSVGVTSVNEQFF. The CDR3 bases are TGTGCCAGCAGCGTAGGGGTTACTAGCGTCAATGAGCAGTTCTTC.

This clone was picked up a small number of times. J is TRBJ1-1 and V is TRBV5-6; 7 bases fit TRBD1. The CDR3 has 14 residues. The germline gives CDR1 SGHDT, CDR2 YYEEEE. Trimming took 2 bases from V and 2 from J; bases not matched to a gene: 3. This CDR3 reads CASSLGQANTEAFF. The CDR3 DNA reads TGTGCCAGCAGCTTAGGACAGGCAAACACTGAAGCTTTCTTT.

This clone was observed a few times. The J gene is TRBJ2-2, the V gene TRBV9; 7 bases are shared with TRBD2. The germline gives CDR1 SGDLS, CDR2 YYNGEE. The CDR3 spans 16 residues. V lost 0 bases and J lost 4; bases outside the gene matches: 6. The CDR3 here is CASSVDGTILTGELFF. CDR3 sequence (DNA): TGTGCCAGCAGCGTAGACGGGACTATCCTCACCGGGGAGCTGTTTTTT.

This chain uses TRBV5-1 with TRBJ2-3; D unresolved. The CDR3 runs 16 residues. Trimming cost V 0 bases and J 0 bases, with 11 bases left between them. CDR1 SGHRS and CDR2 YFSETQ come from the germline V gene. The CDR3 loop reads CASSLVGGTSTDTQYF. The CDR3 nucleotides read TGCGCCAGCAGCTTGGTAGGCGGTACTAGCACAGATACGCAGTATTTT. Full variable domain (missing parts from reference TRBV5-1 and TRBJ2-3): KAGVTQTPRYLIKTRGQQVTLSCSPISGHRSVSWYQQTPGQGLQFLFEYFSETQRNKGNFPGRFSGRQFSNSRSEMNVSTLELGDSALYLCASSLVGGTSTDTQYFGPGTRLTVL.

This chain uses TRBV5-6 with TRBJ2-7, with TRBD2 matching 12 bases. This CDR3 is built from 13 residues. Germline-derived CDR1 and CDR2 are SGHDT and YYEEEE. With 6 bases clipped from V and 3 bases from J, the junction kept 1 base outside the gene matches. CDR3 coding DNA: TGTGCCAGCACGACTAGCGGGAGCTACGAGCAGTACTTC. This translates into CASTTSGSYEQYF.

This clone was counted a few times. V is TRBV11-2 and J is TRBJ2-7; D is unclear. The germline V gene has CDR1 SGHAT and CDR2 FQNNGV. CDR3 size: 12 residues. Deletions cut 3 bases from V and 2 bases from J, with 5 bases between. The chain's CDR3 is CASSFSAYEQYF. In DNA, the CDR3 is TGTGCCAGCAGCTTTTCAGCCTACGAGCAGTACTTC.

V and J are TRBV30 and TRBJ2-1, with unresolved D. The CDR3 contains 11 residues. V was shortened by 5 bases and J by 3 bases, with 5 bases between the two germline ends. Germline-derived CDR1 and CDR2 are GTSNPN and SVGIG (reference sequence). The CDR3 is CAWGSYNEQFF. CDR3 sequence (DNA): TGTGCCTGGGGCAGCTACAATGAGCAGTTCTTC. Variable domain in full (rest from reference TRBV30 and TRBJ2-1): SQTIHQWPATLVQPVGSPLSLECTVEGTSNPNLYWYRQAAGRGLQLLFYSVGIGQISSEVPQNLSASRPQDRQFILSSKKLLLSDSGFYLCAWGSYNEQFFGPGTRLTVL.

This clone was counted only a few times. V gene TRBV6-6 combines with J gene TRBJ2-5; D might be TRBD1 (5 bases). The germline CDR1 and CDR2 sequences are MNHNY and SVGAGI (reference sequence). The ends were cut back, 5 bases at V and 5 bases at J, with 18 bases in the middle. The CDR3 has 15 amino acids. This chain's CDR3 is CASSPDTPGMETQYF. CDR3 DNA sequence: TGTGCCAGCAGTCCGGACACCCCAGGGATGGAGACCCAGTACTTC.

The gene calls are TRBV5-6 and TRBJ2-5, with D perhaps TRBD1 (6 bases). Germline lookup yields CDR1 SGHDT and CDR2 YYEEEE. The V end was cut by 3 bases, the J end by 1 base, with 10 bases between. The CDR3 length is 14 residues. The CDR3 DNA reads as TGTGCCAGCAGCTCCCAGGACAGCCAAGAGACCCAGTACTTC. It yields the protein CASSSQDSQETQYF.

The V and J genes are TRBV11-2 and TRBJ2-3; TRBD1 matches 11 bases. CDR3 length: 14 amino acids. Germline V lookup: CDR1 SGHAT, CDR2 FQNNGV. V lost 10 bases to trimming and J lost 3 bases; unmatched junction nucleotides: 6. As DNA, the CDR3 is TGTGCCACCCAGGACAGGGGGCGAACAGATACGCAGTATTTT. It is translated as CATQDRGRTDTQYF.